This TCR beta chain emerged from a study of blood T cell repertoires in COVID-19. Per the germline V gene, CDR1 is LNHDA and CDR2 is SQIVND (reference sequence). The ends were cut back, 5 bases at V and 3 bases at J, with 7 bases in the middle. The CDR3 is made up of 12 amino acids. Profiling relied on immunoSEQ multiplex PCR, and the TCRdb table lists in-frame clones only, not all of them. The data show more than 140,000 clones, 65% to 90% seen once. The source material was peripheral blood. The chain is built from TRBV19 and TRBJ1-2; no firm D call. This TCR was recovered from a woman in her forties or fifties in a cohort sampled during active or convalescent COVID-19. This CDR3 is CASSGRYYGYTF. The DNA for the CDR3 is TGTGCCAGTAGTGGCAGGTACTATGGCTACACCTTC. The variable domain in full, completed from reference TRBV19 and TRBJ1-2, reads DGGITQSPKYLFRKEGQNVTLSCEQNLNHDAMYWYRQDPGQGLRLIYYSQIVNDFQKGDIAEGYSVSREKKESFPLTVTSAQKNPTAFYLCASSGRYYGYTFGSGTRLTVV.